The TCR beta chain under discussion was sequenced for a study of CD4+ T cells in melanoma. Study conclusions and caveats: A reported correlation linked neoantigen-specific CD4+ T cells to CD8+, macrophage and B cell function. Neoantigen-specific CD4+ T cells in melanoma reportedly had diverse differentiation states.

Trimming removed 3 bases from V and 2 bases from J, with 10 bases in between. This CDR3 is 14 amino acids long. Looked up from germline, CDR1 is SGHTA and CDR2 is FQGTGA. A word on this clone: Antigen: not known.

TCRdb keeps only in-frame clones here, not all; method: immunoSEQ multiplex PCR. The repertoire includes more than 110,000 clones, about nine tenths of them detected once, and about 1.5% sits in the top ten. This receptor was taken from a human donor with melanoma. The genes are TRBV7-3 and TRBJ1-1; D call uncertain. CDR3 sequence reads: CASSFRMTNTEAFF. The CDR3 region has the DNA TGTGCCAGCAGCTTCAGGATGACTAACACTGAAGCTTTCTTT.